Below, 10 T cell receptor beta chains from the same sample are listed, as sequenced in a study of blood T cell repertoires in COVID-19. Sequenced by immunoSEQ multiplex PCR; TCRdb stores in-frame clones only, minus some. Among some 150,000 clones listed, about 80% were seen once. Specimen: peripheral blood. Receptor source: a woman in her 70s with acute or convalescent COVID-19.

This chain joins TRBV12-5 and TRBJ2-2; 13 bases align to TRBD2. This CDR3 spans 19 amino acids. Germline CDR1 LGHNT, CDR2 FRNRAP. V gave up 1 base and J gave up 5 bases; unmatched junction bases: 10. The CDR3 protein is CASGLDWTSGSIRTGELFF. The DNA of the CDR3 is TGTGCTAGTGGTTTGGACTGGACTAGCGGGAGTATTCGGACCGGGGAGCTGTTTTTT. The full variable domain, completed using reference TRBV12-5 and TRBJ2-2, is DARVTQTPRHKVTEMGQEVTMRCQPILGHNTVFWYRQTMMQGLELLAYFRNRAPLDDSGMPKDRFSAEMPDATLATLKIQPSEPRDSAVYFCASGLDWTSGSIRTGELFFGEGSRLTVL.

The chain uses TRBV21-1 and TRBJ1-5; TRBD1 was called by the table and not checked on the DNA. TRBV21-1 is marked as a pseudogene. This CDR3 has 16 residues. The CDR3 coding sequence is TGTGCCAGCAGCAAAGGACAGAAGCATAGCAATCAGCCCCAGCATTTT. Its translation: CASSKGQKHSNQPQHF.

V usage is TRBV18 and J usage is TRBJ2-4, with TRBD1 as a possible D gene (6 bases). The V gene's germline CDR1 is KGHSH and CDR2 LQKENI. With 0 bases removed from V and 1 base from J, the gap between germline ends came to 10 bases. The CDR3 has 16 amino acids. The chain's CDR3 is CASSPPSQGAKNIQYF. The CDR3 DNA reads TGTGCCAGCTCACCACCGTCTCAGGGGGCCAAAAACATTCAGTACTTC.

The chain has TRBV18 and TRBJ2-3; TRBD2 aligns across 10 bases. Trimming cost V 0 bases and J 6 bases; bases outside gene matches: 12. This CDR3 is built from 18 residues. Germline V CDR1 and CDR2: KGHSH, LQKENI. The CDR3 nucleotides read TGTGCCAGCTCACCACCGATCGGAGCGGGAGGGCCATGGGATACGCAGTATTTT. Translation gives CASSPPIGAGGPWDTQYF.

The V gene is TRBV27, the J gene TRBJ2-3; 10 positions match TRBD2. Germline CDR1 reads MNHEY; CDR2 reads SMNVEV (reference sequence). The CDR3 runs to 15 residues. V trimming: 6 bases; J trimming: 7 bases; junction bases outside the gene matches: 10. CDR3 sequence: CASRERLAGVHTQYF. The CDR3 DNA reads TGTGCCAGCAGAGAACGGCTAGCGGGAGTACATACGCAGTATTTT.

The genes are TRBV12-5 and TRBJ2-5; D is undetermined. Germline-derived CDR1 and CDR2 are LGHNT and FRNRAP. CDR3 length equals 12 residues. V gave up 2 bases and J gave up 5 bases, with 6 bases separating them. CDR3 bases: TGTGCTAGTGGTTTGACCGGGGAGACCCAGTACTTC. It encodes CASGLTGETQYF.

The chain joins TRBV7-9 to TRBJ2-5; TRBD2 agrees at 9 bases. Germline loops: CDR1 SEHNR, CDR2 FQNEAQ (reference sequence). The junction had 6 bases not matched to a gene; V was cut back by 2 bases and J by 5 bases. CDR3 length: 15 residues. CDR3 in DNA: TGTGCCAGCAGCTTACGCGGGAGGGCCGAGGAGACCCAGTACTTC. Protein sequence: CASSLRGRAEETQYF. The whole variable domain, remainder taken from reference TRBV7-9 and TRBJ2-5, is DTGVSQNPRHKITKRGQNVTFRCDPISEHNRLYWYRQTLGQGPEFLTYFQNEAQLEKSRLLSDRFSAERPKGSFSTLEIQRTEQGDSAMYLCASSLRGRAEETQYFGPGTRLLVL.

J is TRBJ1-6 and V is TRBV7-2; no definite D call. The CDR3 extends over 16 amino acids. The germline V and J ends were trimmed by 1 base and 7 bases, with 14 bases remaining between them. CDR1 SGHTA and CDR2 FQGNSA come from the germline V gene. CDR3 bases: TGTGCCAGCAGCTTAGTTGCCGACAATCGGAATTCACCCCTCCACTTT. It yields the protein CASSLVADNRNSPLHF.

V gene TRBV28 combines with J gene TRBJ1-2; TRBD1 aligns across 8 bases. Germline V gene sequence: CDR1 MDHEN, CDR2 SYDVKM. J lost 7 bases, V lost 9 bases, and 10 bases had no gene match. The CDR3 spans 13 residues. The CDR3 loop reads CASIQGEVGGYTF. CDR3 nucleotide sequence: TGTGCCAGTATACAGGGGGAGGTGGGTGGCTACACCTTC.

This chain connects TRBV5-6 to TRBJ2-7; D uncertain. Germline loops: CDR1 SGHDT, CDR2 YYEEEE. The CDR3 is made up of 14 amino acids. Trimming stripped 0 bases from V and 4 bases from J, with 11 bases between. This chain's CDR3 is CASSLDVGEYEQYF. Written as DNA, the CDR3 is TGTGCCAGCAGCTTGGACGTAGGAGAATACGAGCAGTACTTC.